A single sample gave rise to the 32 T cell receptor beta chains below, sequenced in a study of radiotherapy plus CTLA-4 blockade in lung cancer. Repertoires were generated with immunoSEQ multiplex PCR, while TCRdb's copy carries only in-frame clones and drops some. The sample has roughly 60,000 clones, around 69% seen once. This material consisted of peripheral blood, taken from a patient treated with radiotherapy plus ipilimumab. The receptors shown here come from a human donor with non-small cell lung cancer who had a complete response to radiotherapy plus ipilimumab.

The rearrangement joins TRBV30 to TRBJ2-1, with 11 bases that match TRBD2. After removal of 5 bases from V and 6 bases from J, the junction contained 9 bases not matched to a gene. The CDR3 consists of 15 residues. Looked up from germline, CDR1 is GTSNPN and CDR2 is SVGIG (reference sequence). CDR3 DNA: TGTGCCTGGGCCCGCACTAGCGGGAGCCGCAATGAGCAGTTCTTC. Its translation: CAWARTSGSRNEQFF.

The chain employs TRBV25-1 and TRBJ2-1; the D gene is possibly TRBD1 (6 bases). Germline CDR1 MGHDK, CDR2 SYGVNS. With 7 bases removed from V and 6 bases from J, the gap between germline ends came to 13 bases. CDR3 length: 13 residues. For the CDR3, the DNA is TGTGCCAGCACCGTGGGGGCAATCAATGAGCAGTTCTTC. Its translation: CASTVGAINEQFF.

A single count supports this clone. The chain links TRBV7-9 to TRBJ2-3; 13 positions agree with TRBD2. The CDR3 covers 16 residues. From germline, CDR1 is SEHNR and CDR2 FQNEAQ (reference sequence). With 5 bases clipped from V and 8 bases from J, the junction kept 10 bases outside the gene matches. The CDR3 nucleotides read TGTGCCAGCAGCGATAGGGGAACTAGCGGGGGGGCTACGCAGTATTTT. Its protein is CASSDRGTSGGATQYF.

V usage is TRBV15 and J usage is TRBJ2-1; 13 nucleotides line up with TRBD2. CDR1 is LNHNV and CDR2 is YYDKDF in the germline V gene (reference sequence). The V gene end was trimmed by 1 base and the J gene end by 8 bases; junction bases not matched to a gene: 5. The CDR3 runs to 16 residues. This chain's CDR3 is CATSRGTSGRVYEQFF. The CDR3 DNA is TGTGCCACCAGCAGAGGAACTAGCGGGAGGGTCTATGAGCAGTTCTTC.

Note on this clone: Additional DNA sequences in this sample encode the identical CDR3. V is TRBV18 and J is TRBJ2-2, with a weak D call TRBD2 (5 bases). CDR3 length: 14 amino acids. The ends were cut back, 3 bases at V and 5 bases at J, with 10 bases in the middle. Germline V lookup: CDR1 KGHSH, CDR2 LQKENI. The CDR3 sequence: CASSPRRGTGELFF. Here the CDR3 DNA reads TGTGCCAGCTCACCCCGCCGGGGAACCGGGGAGCTGTTTTTT.

This clone was found once. The rearrangement uses TRBV11-2 and TRBJ2-5, with a possible D match to TRBD2 (5 bases). Germline loops: CDR1 SGHAT, CDR2 FQNNGV. CDR3 length: 14 amino acids. V gave up 1 base and J gave up 4 bases, with 10 bases separating them. For the CDR3, the DNA is TGTGCCAGCAGCTTAGGAGCCGGGGTAGAGACCCAGTACTTC. Amino acids: CASSLGAGVETQYF.

The J gene is TRBJ2-1, the V gene TRBV29-1; TRBD2 agrees at 11 bases. Germline V gives CDR1 SQVTM, CDR2 ANQGSEA. Trimming took 7 bases from V and 4 from J; bases not matched to a gene: 6. CDR3 length: 14 residues. The CDR3: CSAIAGGPYNEQFF. Written as DNA, the CDR3 is TGCAGCGCTATAGCGGGAGGGCCATACAATGAGCAGTTCTTC.

This chain joins TRBV13 and TRBJ1-1; no firm D call. CDR3 length: 15 amino acids. From germline, CDR1 is PRHDT and CDR2 FYEKMQ (reference sequence). Deletions cut 5 bases from V and 4 bases from J, with 17 bases between. In DNA form, the CDR3 reads TGTGCCAGCAGCGGAAGAGGGATCGTAGGCACTGAAGCTTTCTTT. Its translation is CASSGRGIVGTEAFF.

This clone appeared once. The chain uses TRBV7-8 and TRBJ2-1; 9 nucleotides agree with TRBD2. The V segment lost 2 bases and the J segment 0 bases; nucleotides outside the gene matches: 14. The germline CDR1 and CDR2 sequences are SGHVS and FQNEAQ. This CDR3 has 20 amino acids. CDR3: CASSLIGLAGSMSSYNEQFF. The DNA of the CDR3 is TGTGCCAGCAGCTTAATTGGCCTAGCGGGATCAATGAGCTCCTACAATGAGCAGTTCTTC.

V and J are TRBV10-2 and TRBJ1-2, with a possible D match to TRBD1 (6 bases). Trimming shortened V by 8 bases and J by 5 bases, and 18 bases separated the two germline ends. In germline, CDR1 is WSHSY, CDR2 SAAADI. This CDR3 spans 14 amino acids. CDR3 region: CASAYPGTMYGYTF. CDR3 nucleotide sequence: TGCGCCAGCGCCTACCCCGGGACAATGTATGGCTACACCTTC.

This clone was picked up a small number of times. The V gene is TRBV28, the J gene TRBJ1-5, with a weak D call TRBD1 (5 bases). This CDR3 contains 14 residues. Per the germline V gene, CDR1 is MDHEN and CDR2 is SYDVKM. V was shortened by 5 bases and J by 6 bases, with 14 bases between the two germline ends. Here the CDR3 reads CASSPSGLPQPQHF. The CDR3 DNA sequence: TGTGCCAGCAGTCCGTCAGGGCTCCCTCAGCCCCAGCATTTT. Filled out from reference TRBV28 and TRBJ1-5, the complete variable domain reads DVKVTQSSRYLVKRTGEKVFLECVQDMDHENMFWYRQDPGLGLRLIYFSYDVKMKEKGDIPEGYSVSREKKERFSLILESASTNQTSMYLCASSPSGLPQPQHFGDGTRLSIL.

This clone was recorded at least ten times. The DNA of the CDR3 is TGCGCCAGCGGACAGGAGTATGGCTACACCTTC. This encodes CASGQEYGYTF. This chain links TRBV5-1 with TRBJ1-2; TRBD1 matches at 7 bases. This CDR3 region has 11 residues. CDR1 and CDR2 from the germline V gene are SGHRS and YFSETQ. V trimming: 7 bases; J trimming: 5 bases; junction bases outside the gene matches: 2.

The genes are TRBV2 and TRBJ2-7; 8 bases are a match to TRBD2. V lost 0 bases to trimming and J lost 5 bases; unmatched junction nucleotides: 6. The germline CDR1 and CDR2 sequences are SNHLY and FYNNEI. The CDR3 spans 15 residues. CDR3 nucleotide sequence: TGTGCCAGCAGTGAAGCTAGGGGACTAGTACACGAGCAGTACTTC. Translated: CASSEARGLVHEQYF. The entire variable domain, with the rest obtained from reference TRBV2 and TRBJ2-7, is as follows: EPEVTQTPSHQVTQMGQEVILRCVPISNHLYFYWYRQILGQKVEFLVSFYNNEISEKSEIFDDQFSVERPDGSNFTLKIRSTKLEDSAMYFCASSEARGLVHEQYFGPGTRLTVT.

This clone was seen once. The rearrangement uses TRBV7-2 and TRBJ2-1, with 12 bases fitting TRBD2. Germline CDR1 SGHTA, CDR2 FQGNSA. The CDR3 loop spans 16 amino acids. The V and J ends lost 9 bases and 4 bases, in that order; junction bases with no gene match: 10. Here the CDR3 reads CASRTSGVSEYNEQFF. CDR3 nucleotide sequence: TGTGCCAGTCGGACTAGCGGGGTATCGGAATACAATGAGCAGTTCTTC.

The rearrangement joins TRBV6-6 to TRBJ2-1, with TRBD2 identical over 9 bases. V lost 0 bases to trimming and J lost 9 bases; unmatched junction nucleotides: 9. Germline lookup yields CDR1 MNHNY and CDR2 SVGAGI (reference sequence). The length of the CDR3 is 16 residues. The DNA of the CDR3 is TGTGCCAGCAGTTACTCGGGCGGGGGGGCGGTAGGTGAGCAGTTCTTC. This translates into CASSYSGGGAVGEQFF.

This clone was seen a single time. The chain carries TRBV18 and TRBJ2-3; possibly TRBD2 for D (7 bases). The CDR3 loop spans 16 amino acids. The V gene lost 0 bases and the J gene lost 2 bases, with 12 bases spanning the gap. CDR1 is KGHSH and CDR2 is LQKENI in the germline V gene. CDR3 DNA sequence: TGTGCCAGCTCACCACCGGGACGGGGGGCCACAGATACGCAGTATTTT. Translating it yields CASSPPGRGATDTQYF.

The rearrangement links TRBV6-6 to TRBJ1-1; D is undetermined. Trimming stripped 8 bases from V and 4 bases from J, with 17 bases between. CDR3 length equals 14 residues. The germline CDR1 and CDR2 sequences are MNHNY and SVGAGI (reference sequence). The CDR3 coding sequence is TGTGCCAGCGCTGTCGACCGGGTGGGCACTGAAGCTTTCTTT. Residues: CASAVDRVGTEAFF.

This chain uses TRBV4-2 with TRBJ2-7, with TRBD2 matching over 9 bases. Trimming took 0 bases from V and 0 from J; bases not matched to a gene: 9. The CDR3 is 18 amino acids. In germline, CDR1 is LGHNA, CDR2 YNFKEQ. CDR3 nucleotides: TGTGCCAGCAGCCAAGATGTGACTAGCGGCACGAGCTCCTACGAGCAGTACTTC. Amino acid sequence: CASSQDVTSGTSSYEQYF.

The genes are TRBV27 and TRBJ1-2; possibly TRBD1 for D (6 bases). This CDR3 region has 14 residues. V was clipped by 6 bases and J by 6 bases, with 17 bases between them. Germline V gives CDR1 MNHEY, CDR2 SMNVEV (reference sequence). The CDR3 sequence: CASRKQGRWDGYTF. In nucleotides, the CDR3 is TGTGCCAGCAGGAAACAGGGTCGATGGGATGGCTACACCTTC.

The V gene is TRBV6-5, the J gene TRBJ2-7, with TRBD1 identical over 8 bases. Looked up from germline, CDR1 is MNHEY and CDR2 is SVGAGI. V shed 2 bases, J shed 5 bases, and the junction held 5 bases outside the gene matches. This CDR3 has 14 amino acids. The CDR3 reads CASSYDRGGHEQYF. Here the CDR3 DNA reads TGTGCCAGCAGTTACGACAGGGGAGGACACGAGCAGTACTTC.

This clone was picked up many times. The genes are TRBV15 and TRBJ2-1; no definite D call. Germline V gene data show CDR1 as LNHNV and CDR2 as YYDKDF (reference sequence). CDR3 length: 13 residues. Trimming took 0 bases from V and 6 from J, leaving 6 bases between them. The CDR3 nucleotides read TGTGCCACCAGCAGAGATCGAGGCAATGAGCAGTTCTTC. Encoded protein: CATSRDRGNEQFF. Together with reference TRBV15 and TRBJ2-1, the CDR3 gives the full variable domain: DAMVIQNPRYQVTQFGKPVTLSCSQTLNHNVMYWYQQKSSQAPKLLFHYYDKDFNNEADTPDNFQSRRPNTSFCFLDIRSPGLGDTAMYLCATSRDRGNEQFFGPGTRLTVL.

The chain has TRBV2 and TRBJ1-4, with a possible D match to TRBD1 (5 bases). V dropped 2 bases and J dropped 5 bases, with 9 bases sitting between them. This CDR3 is built from 14 residues. Germline-derived CDR1 and CDR2 are SNHLY and FYNNEI. In DNA form, the CDR3 reads TGTGCCAGCAGTGAACAGGGCGGAAATGAAAAACTGTTTTTT. Residues: CASSEQGGNEKLFF.

This clone is a singleton in its sample. The chain joins TRBV30 to TRBJ2-7; 9 bases map to TRBD2. CDR1 is GTSNPN, CDR2 SVGIG, per germline (reference sequence). The CDR3 is 13 amino acids. With 3 bases clipped from V and 3 bases from J, the junction kept 3 bases outside the gene matches. The CDR3 spells CAWRASGVYEQYF. The CDR3 DNA reads as TGTGCCTGGAGGGCTAGCGGGGTCTACGAGCAGTACTTC.

This clone showed up just a few times. The V call is TRBV4-1, the J call TRBJ2-2; the D gene is possibly TRBD2 (5 bases). The germline gives CDR1 MGHRA, CDR2 YSYEKL. The CDR3 has 18 residues. V was pared by 0 bases and J by 4 bases, with 18 bases between. Here the CDR3 DNA reads TGCGCCAGCAGCCAAGATCCCGATAATAGCCGGGGCACCGGGGAGCTGTTTTTT. Translation gives CASSQDPDNSRGTGELFF.

For this clone: In the same sample, other DNA sequences code for this CDR3. The V call is TRBV6-1, the J call TRBJ1-5; the D gene is possibly TRBD1 (6 bases). The V end lost 6 bases, the J end lost 0 bases, and 9 bases lay between the germline ends. The V gene's germline CDR1 is MNHNS and CDR2 SASEGT. This CDR3 has 14 amino acids. The CDR3 sequence is CASRDSYSNQPQHF. CDR3 DNA: TGTGCCAGCAGGGACAGCTATAGCAATCAGCCCCAGCATTTT.

The genes are TRBV4-3 and TRBJ2-7; a possible D gene is TRBD2 (5 bases). There are 15 residues in the CDR3. The ends were cut back, 1 base at V and 0 bases at J, with 10 bases in the middle. Germline V gene lookup returns CDR1 LGHNA and CDR2 YSLEER. In nucleotides, the CDR3 is TGCGCCAGCAGCCAAGGACCTGGGAGCTCCTACGAGCAGTACTTC. It yields the protein CASSQGPGSSYEQYF.

The chain joins TRBV28 to TRBJ2-7; no definite D call. Germline V lookup: CDR1 MDHEN, CDR2 SYDVKM. Trimming took 5 bases from V and 2 from J, leaving 13 bases between them. The CDR3 consists of 14 residues. The CDR3 protein is CASSTGSPPYEQYF. The CDR3 DNA reads TGTGCCAGCAGTACCGGTTCCCCCCCCTACGAGCAGTACTTC.

The chain carries TRBV18 and TRBJ2-3, with a possible D match to TRBD2 (5 bases). The germline gives CDR1 KGHSH, CDR2 LQKENI. The CDR3 runs 16 residues. The ends were cut back, 3 bases at V and 1 base at J, with 14 bases in the middle. The CDR3 region has the DNA TGTGCCAGCTCACCTACCCGGACTTCGCGCACAGATACGCAGTATTTT. As protein: CASSPTRTSRTDTQYF.

The chain combines TRBV4-3 with TRBJ2-2; 8 bases match TRBD2. The CDR3 has 18 amino acids. Germline CDR1 and CDR2: LGHNA and YSLEER. J gave up 2 bases and V 0 bases, and 8 bases lay outside the gene matches. In nucleotides, the CDR3 is TGCGCCAGCAGCCAAGACTCTATAGCGGGGAGAAACACCGGGGAGCTGTTTTTT. Residues: CASSQDSIAGRNTGELFF.

This clone is a singleton in its sample. The V gene is TRBV19, the J gene TRBJ1-2; the match to TRBD1 covers 8 bases. Trimming cost V 4 bases and J 6 bases; bases outside gene matches: 13. CDR3 length: 16 amino acids. CDR1 LNHDA and CDR2 SQIVND come from the germline V gene (reference sequence). CDR3 in DNA: TGTGCCAGTAGTAACTCCTACAGGGGGGGGATGGATGGCTACACCTTC. This encodes CASSNSYRGGMDGYTF.

V and J are TRBV30 and TRBJ2-2, with 7 bases lining up with TRBD2. The germline V gene has CDR1 GTSNPN and CDR2 SVGIG (reference sequence). V shed 3 bases, J shed 4 bases, and the junction held 8 bases outside the gene matches. The CDR3 loop spans 15 amino acids. This chain's CDR3 is CAWRRRASGTGELFF. The CDR3 nucleotides are TGTGCCTGGAGGAGGAGAGCTAGCGGCACCGGGGAGCTGTTTTTT.

The J gene is TRBJ2-7, the V gene TRBV9; TRBD2 aligns across 12 bases. This CDR3 spans 18 amino acids. CDR1 and CDR2 from the germline V gene are SGDLS and YYNGEE. V lost 3 bases and J lost 4; bases outside the gene matches: 14. This chain's CDR3 is CASSASLASGGAAYEQYF. The CDR3 DNA reads as TGTGCCAGCAGCGCCTCCCTAGCTAGCGGGGGGGCCGCATACGAGCAGTACTTC.